A single sample is the source of the 26 T cell receptor beta chains below, sequenced in a study of T cells in localized non-small cell lung cancer. Produced via immunoSEQ multiplex PCR; TCRdb's table is partial and in-frame only. In the table there are 37,000 or so clones, over 75% of which are singletons. The sample in question was peripheral blood, obtained before any cancer treatment. These receptors originate from a woman aged 40-75 years with stage I lung adenocarcinoma.

The chain couples TRBV27 to TRBJ2-7; TRBD1 aligns across 7 bases. CDR1 is MNHEY and CDR2 is SMNVEV in the germline V gene (reference sequence). V dropped 2 bases and J dropped 2; count of bases not matched to a gene: 6. The CDR3 extends over 15 amino acids. This CDR3 is CASSLTTGWAYEQYF. The CDR3 coding sequence is TGTGCCAGCAGTTTAACGACAGGGTGGGCCTACGAGCAGTACTTC.

The rearrangement joins TRBV18 to TRBJ1-3; a weak D match, TRBD1 (5 bases). The CDR3 consists of 15 residues. CDR1 is KGHSH and CDR2 is LQKENI in the germline V gene. The V end was cut by 3 bases, the J end by 4 bases, with 13 bases between. The CDR3 reads CASSPRGEGGNTIYF. CDR3 nucleotide sequence: TGTGCCAGCTCACCTCGGGGCGAGGGCGGAAACACCATATATTTT. Supplemented by reference TRBV18 and TRBJ1-3, the full variable domain reads NAGVMQNPRHLVRRRGQEARLRCSPMKGHSHVYWYRQLPEEGLKFMVYLQKENIIDESGMPKERFSAEFPKEGPSILRIQQVVRGDSAAYFCASSPRGEGGNTIYFGEGSWLTVV.

V usage is TRBV7-9 and J usage is TRBJ2-2; no reliable D call. Germline assignment: CDR1 SEHNR and CDR2 FQNEAQ (reference sequence). This CDR3 comprises 15 residues. V was cut by 7 bases and J by 1 base, with 13 bases left in between. CDR3 amino acids: CASTATTVNTGELFF. The CDR3 DNA reads TGTGCCAGCACCGCAACTACGGTGAACACCGGGGAGCTGTTTTTT.

This CDR3 reads CASSPGLATQYF. The CDR3, as DNA: TGTGCCAGCAGTCCAGGGCTAGCAACGCAGTATTTT. The chain recombines TRBV14 with TRBJ2-3; D is tentatively TRBD1 or TRBD2 (5 bases each). Trimming removed 6 bases at V and 9 bases at J, with 13 bases between. Germline CDR1 is SGHDN and CDR2 is FVKESK. This CDR3 is 12 amino acids long.

The chain joins TRBV11-2 to TRBJ2-2; weak D call: TRBD1 (6 bases). CDR1 and CDR2 from the germline V gene are SGHAT and FQNNGV. The germline V and J ends were trimmed by 5 bases and 0 bases, with 10 bases remaining between them. This CDR3 spans 15 amino acids. The chain's CDR3 is CASSLRTANTGELFF. CDR3 DNA: TGTGCCAGCAGCCTGAGGACAGCGAACACCGGGGAGCTGTTTTTT.

The CDR3 protein is CASSQVGWEGDYNEQFF. CDR3 sequence (DNA): TGCGCCAGCAGCCAAGTTGGGTGGGAGGGGGACTACAATGAGCAGTTCTTC. V is TRBV4-1 and J is TRBJ2-1; D may be TRBD2 (7 bases). Per the germline V gene, CDR1 is MGHRA and CDR2 is YSYEKL. V lost 1 base and J 3 bases, leaving 16 bases between the germline ends. The CDR3 totals 17 residues.

The chain is built from TRBV6-5 and TRBJ2-1; TRBD1 might be the D (6 bases). The germline gives CDR1 MNHEY, CDR2 SVGAGI. The CDR3 length is 16 residues. Trimming pared 2 bases from V and 1 base from J, leaving 12 bases between. Here the CDR3 DNA reads TGTGCCAGCAGTTACAGGCCACAGGGATCCTACAATGAGCAGTTCTTC. This gives the protein CASSYRPQGSYNEQFF.

This rearrangement joins TRBV18 to TRBJ1-4; D is unresolved. This CDR3 contains 16 residues. CDR1 and CDR2 (germline): KGHSH, LQKENI. Deletions cut 3 bases from V and 0 bases from J, with 11 bases between. The CDR3 DNA reads as TGTGCCAGCTCACCCGGCGCGGGTACAACTAATGAAAAACTGTTTTTT. It translates to CASSPGAGTTNEKLFF.

In DNA form, the CDR3 reads TGCGCCAGCAGCTTGGCCGGGGACATCTCCTACGAGCAGTACTTC. Its translation: CASSLAGDISYEQYF. This chain connects TRBV5-1 to TRBJ2-7; the D gene is possibly TRBD1 (6 bases). CDR1 is SGHRS and CDR2 is YFSETQ in the germline V gene. There are 15 residues in the CDR3. Trimming removed 0 bases from V and 0 bases from J, with 10 bases in between.

CDR3 DNA: TGTGCCACCATCGGACAGTCGGACACTGAAGCTTTCTTT. It specifies CATIGQSDTEAFF. The V gene is TRBV15, the J gene TRBJ1-1, with D perhaps matching TRBD1 (6 bases). The germline V gene encodes CDR1 LNHNV and CDR2 YYDKDF (reference sequence). Trimming shortened V by 7 bases and J by 3 bases, and 12 bases separated the two germline ends. This CDR3 is built from 13 residues.

The V call is TRBV18, the J call TRBJ2-7; no firm D call. CDR1 KGHSH and CDR2 LQKENI come from the germline V gene. The V end was cut by 6 bases, the J end by 0 bases, with 3 bases between. The CDR3 is 11 residues long. In nucleotides, the CDR3 is TGTGCCAGCTCCCGCTCCTACGAGCAGTACTTC. Translated: CASSRSYEQYF.

The chain joins TRBV28 to TRBJ2-1; no definite D call. V lost 4 bases and J 10 bases, leaving 11 bases between the germline ends. There are 12 residues in the CDR3. Germline loops: CDR1 MDHEN, CDR2 SYDVKM. The DNA for the CDR3 is TGTGCCAGCAGTTCTCAAACCCCCGAGCAGTTCTTC. Protein: CASSSQTPEQFF.

This chain links TRBV27 with TRBJ2-1; D remains unclear. Germline CDR1 is MNHEY and CDR2 is SMNVEV (reference sequence). The CDR3 totals 14 residues. The V end was cut by 5 bases, the J end by 0 bases, with 8 bases between. The CDR3 region has the DNA TGTGCCAGCAGTCTAGGTACCTCCTACAATGAGCAGTTCTTC. Translation: CASSLGTSYNEQFF.

The V call is TRBV2, the J call TRBJ2-7; D possibly corresponds to TRBD1 (5 bases). The V gene's germline CDR1 is SNHLY and CDR2 FYNNEI. Trimming cost V 5 bases and J 4 bases, with 18 bases left between them. The CDR3 covers 15 residues. The CDR3 protein is CASSRQLPQGYEQYF. The CDR3 DNA reads as TGTGCCAGCAGTCGACAGCTTCCCCAAGGATACGAGCAGTACTTC.

The chain joins TRBV7-9 to TRBJ2-7; D possibly uses TRBD1 or TRBD2 (6 bases each). Trimming left V 2 bases short and J 5 bases short, with 16 bases between. In germline, CDR1 is SEHNR, CDR2 FQNEAQ (reference sequence). This CDR3 region has 15 residues. The CDR3 loop is CASSLNGGQIDEQYF. Written as DNA, the CDR3 is TGTGCCAGCAGCTTAAATGGGGGGCAAATAGACGAGCAGTACTTC. Drawing the rest from reference TRBV7-9 and TRBJ2-7, the complete variable domain is DTGVSQNPRHKITKRGQNVTFRCDPISEHNRLYWYRQTLGQGPEFLTYFQNEAQLEKSRLLSDRFSAERPKGSFSTLEIQRTEQGDSAMYLCASSLNGGQIDEQYFGPGTRLTVT.

The rearrangement uses TRBV6-6 and TRBJ2-7; tentatively, D is TRBD1 or TRBD2 (5 bases each). V was clipped by 7 bases and J by 4 bases, with 17 bases between them. Germline lookup yields CDR1 MNHNY and CDR2 SVGAGI (reference sequence). The CDR3 covers 14 residues. CDR3 loop: CASTPRAEGYEQYF. The CDR3 bases are TGTGCCAGCACCCCTCGCGCCGAGGGGTACGAGCAGTACTTC.

The chain combines TRBV18 with TRBJ2-7, with 11 bases that match TRBD2. With V trimmed by 0 bases and J by 2 bases, 3 bases remained unmatched. The CDR3 covers 16 residues. Germline V lookup: CDR1 KGHSH, CDR2 LQKENI. In nucleotides, the CDR3 is TGTGCCAGCTCACCACCCGGGACTAGCGGTACCTACGAGCAGTACTTC. Encoded protein: CASSPPGTSGTYEQYF.

The chain couples TRBV5-4 to TRBJ2-7; 7 bases are a match to TRBD1. V dropped 3 bases and J dropped 2; count of bases not matched to a gene: 5. The CDR3 runs to 14 residues. CDR1 and CDR2 from the germline V gene are SGHNT and YYREEE (reference sequence). DNA of the CDR3: TGTGCCAGCAGCTCACAGGGGTCGGCCTACGAGCAGTACTTC. As protein: CASSSQGSAYEQYF.

The chain links TRBV19 to TRBJ2-6; D call uncertain. V shed 8 bases and J shed 0 bases, with 17 bases lying between them. This CDR3 has 17 amino acids. Germline CDR1 LNHDA, CDR2 SQIVND (reference sequence). The CDR3 DNA is TGTGCCAGTCTACTGGGAAGGGTAGGCTCTGGGGCCAACGTCCTGACTTTC. Translating it yields CASLLGRVGSGANVLTF.

The J gene is TRBJ1-2, the V gene TRBV29-1; D might be TRBD1 (6 bases). Germline V gene lookup returns CDR1 SQVTM and CDR2 ANQGSEA. The CDR3 totals 11 residues. Trimming took 4 bases from V and 8 from J, leaving 11 bases between them. The CDR3: CSVGSGAGYTF. In DNA, the CDR3 is TGCAGCGTTGGTTCGGGGGCGGGCTACACCTTC.

The chain uses TRBV19 and TRBJ2-7; 8 bases map to TRBD2. This CDR3 is built from 16 residues. V gave up 3 bases and J gave up 0 bases; unmatched junction bases: 7. Germline V lookup: CDR1 LNHDA, CDR2 SQIVND (reference sequence). The CDR3 DNA sequence: TGTGCCAGTAGTATTTCCCCGAGCGGGAGCTCCTACGAGCAGTACTTC. Translation gives CASSISPSGSSYEQYF.

V and J are TRBV19 and TRBJ2-1, with D possibly being TRBD1 (7 bases). Germline lookup yields CDR1 LNHDA and CDR2 SQIVND (reference sequence). This CDR3 comprises 15 residues. The germline V and J ends were trimmed by 3 bases and 8 bases, with 17 bases remaining between them. CDR3 region: CASSISGRGVYEQFF. The CDR3 bases are TGTGCCAGTAGTATTTCCGGCAGGGGGGTCTATGAGCAGTTCTTC. Drawing the rest from reference TRBV19 and TRBJ2-1, the complete variable domain is DGGITQSPKYLFRKEGQNVTLSCEQNLNHDAMYWYRQDPGQGLRLIYYSQIVNDFQKGDIAEGYSVSREKKESFPLTVTSAQKNPTAFYLCASSISGRGVYEQFFGPGTRLTVL.

This chain joins TRBV15 and TRBJ1-3; D uncertain. Germline CDR1 and CDR2: LNHNV and YYDKDF (reference sequence). V shed 0 bases and J shed 0 bases, with 9 bases lying between them. CDR3 length equals 16 residues. The CDR3 region has the DNA TGTGCCACCAGCAGAGATCCCAGTAGCTCTGGAAACACCATATATTTT. Its protein product is CATSRDPSSSGNTIYF.

The chain couples TRBV5-1 to TRBJ2-3; TRBD2 matches 14 bases. Germline V gene sequence: CDR1 SGHRS, CDR2 YFSETQ. J was trimmed by 6 bases and V by 0 bases; bases with no gene match: 0. This CDR3 contains 15 residues. The CDR3 loop reads CASSLGLAGGDTQYF. CDR3 sequence (DNA): TGCGCCAGCAGCTTGGGACTAGCGGGAGGGGATACGCAGTATTTT.

This chain uses TRBV5-8 with TRBJ2-3, with D unclear. The CDR3 is 15 amino acids. Trimming left V 1 base short and J 1 base short, with 10 bases between. In germline, CDR1 is SGHTS, CDR2 YDEGEE. The CDR3 region has the DNA TGTGCCAGCAGCTTGCTTGGCAGAGGCACAGATACGCAGTATTTT. Protein sequence: CASSLLGRGTDTQYF.

The chain couples TRBV5-6 to TRBJ2-1; 10 nucleotides align to TRBD2. Looked up from germline, CDR1 is SGHDT and CDR2 is YYEEEE. V gave up 10 bases and J gave up 4 bases; unmatched junction bases: 14. The CDR3 spans 16 residues. The CDR3 region is CAGGLTGTSAYNEQFF. The DNA of the CDR3 is TGTGCCGGGGGGCTTACCGGGACTAGCGCTTACAATGAGCAGTTCTTC.